A single sample is the source of the 5 T cell receptor beta chains below, sequenced in a study of T cell responses to AZD1222 COVID-19 vaccine. Profiling relied on immunoSEQ multiplex PCR, and the TCRdb table lists in-frame clones only, not all of them. Among roughly 100,000 clones listed, roughly 87% were seen once. This sample comprised peripheral blood, obtained 28 days after the second AZD1222 dose. These receptors came from an adult who received the AZD1222 COVID-19 vaccine.

The J gene is TRBJ1-5, the V gene TRBV9, with a weak D call TRBD1 (6 bases). Germline V lookup: CDR1 SGDLS, CDR2 YYNGEE. V was cut by 0 bases and J by 3 bases, with 19 bases left in between. The CDR3 runs to 18 residues. For the CDR3, the DNA is TGTGCCAGCAGCGTAGGAGATGGAGGGACATATCACAATCAGCCCCAGCATTTT. It is translated as CASSVGDGGTYHNQPQHF.

The gene calls are TRBV29-1 and TRBJ1-1; D gene ambiguous. The CDR3 is made up of 13 amino acids. Trimming pared 7 bases from V and 5 bases from J, leaving 17 bases between. The V gene's germline CDR1 is SQVTM and CDR2 ANQGSEA. This chain's CDR3 is CSAEATMRTEAFF. The CDR3 bases are TGCAGCGCCGAGGCCACGATGAGGACTGAAGCTTTCTTT.

V usage is TRBV5-1 and J usage is TRBJ1-3; D remains ambiguous. The CDR3 totals 17 residues. V gave up 4 bases and J gave up 0 bases, with 17 bases separating them. CDR1 is SGHRS, CDR2 YFSETQ, per germline. Here the CDR3 DNA reads TGCGCCAGCAGCCCTAGACCCAAAGAGGTCTCTGGAAACACCATATATTTT. Amino acids: CASSPRPKEVSGNTIYF.

The rearrangement uses TRBV11-2 and TRBJ2-1, with D possibly being TRBD2 (5 bases). Trimming removed 8 bases from V and 6 bases from J, with 14 bases in between. There are 13 residues in the CDR3. Germline CDR1 SGHAT, CDR2 FQNNGV. CDR3 amino acids: CASLAQVGNEQFF. CDR3 nucleotide sequence: TGTGCCAGCCTAGCCCAGGTTGGCAATGAGCAGTTCTTC.

The CDR3 region is CASSLLEQVYEQYF. The CDR3 coding sequence is TGTGCCAGCAGCTTACTGGAGCAAGTCTACGAGCAGTACTTC. The rearrangement joins TRBV7-2 to TRBJ2-7; D ambiguous. Between the trimmed V and J ends, which lost 2 bases and 3 bases, there was a span of 11 bases. The germline gives CDR1 SGHTA, CDR2 FQGNSA. The CDR3 is 14 residues long. Complete variable domain (other parts from reference TRBV7-2 and TRBJ2-7): GAGVSQSPSNKVTEKGKDVELRCDPISGHTALYWYRQSLGQGLEFLIYFQGNSAPDKSGLPSDRFSAERTGGSVSTLTIQRTQQEDSAVYLCASSLLEQVYEQYFGPGTRLTVT.